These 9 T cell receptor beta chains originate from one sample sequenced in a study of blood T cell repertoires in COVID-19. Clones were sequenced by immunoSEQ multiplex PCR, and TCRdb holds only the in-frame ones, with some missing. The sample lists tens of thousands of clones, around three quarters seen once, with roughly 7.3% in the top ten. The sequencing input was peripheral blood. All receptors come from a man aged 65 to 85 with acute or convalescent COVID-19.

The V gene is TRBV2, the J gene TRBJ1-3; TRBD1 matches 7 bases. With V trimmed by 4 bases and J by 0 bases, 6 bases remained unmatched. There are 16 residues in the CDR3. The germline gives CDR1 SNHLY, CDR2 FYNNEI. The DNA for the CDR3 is TGTGCCAGCAGTGGGACAGGTACCAACTCTGGAAACACCATATATTTT. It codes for CASSGTGTNSGNTIYF.

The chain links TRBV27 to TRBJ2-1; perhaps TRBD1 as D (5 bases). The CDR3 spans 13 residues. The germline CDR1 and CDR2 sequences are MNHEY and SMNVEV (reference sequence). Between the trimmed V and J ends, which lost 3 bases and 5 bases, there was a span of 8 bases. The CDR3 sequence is CASSFDSHNEQFF. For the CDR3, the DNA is TGTGCCAGCAGTTTTGACAGTCACAATGAGCAGTTCTTC.

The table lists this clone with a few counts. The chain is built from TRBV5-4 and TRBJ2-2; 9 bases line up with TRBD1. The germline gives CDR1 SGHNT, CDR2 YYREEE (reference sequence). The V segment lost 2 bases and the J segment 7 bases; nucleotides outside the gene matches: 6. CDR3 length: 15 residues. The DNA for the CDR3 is TGTGCCAGCAGCTTCCGGACAGGGGCCGACGGGGAGCTGTTTTTT. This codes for CASSFRTGADGELFF.

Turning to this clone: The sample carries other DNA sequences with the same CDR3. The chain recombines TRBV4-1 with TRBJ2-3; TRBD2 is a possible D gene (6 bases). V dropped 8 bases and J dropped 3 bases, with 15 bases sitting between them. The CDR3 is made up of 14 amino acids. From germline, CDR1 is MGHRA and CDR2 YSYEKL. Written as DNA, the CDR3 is TGCGCCAGCGGCTCGGGGGAAGGGACAGATACGCAGTATTTT. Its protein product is CASGSGEGTDTQYF.

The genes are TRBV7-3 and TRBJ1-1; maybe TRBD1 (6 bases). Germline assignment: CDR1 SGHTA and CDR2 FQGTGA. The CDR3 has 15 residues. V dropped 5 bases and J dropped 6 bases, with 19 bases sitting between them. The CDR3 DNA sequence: TGTGCCAGCAGCCCGGGGGGGCCGCTAACGTCTGAAGCTTTCTTT. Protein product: CASSPGGPLTSEAFF.

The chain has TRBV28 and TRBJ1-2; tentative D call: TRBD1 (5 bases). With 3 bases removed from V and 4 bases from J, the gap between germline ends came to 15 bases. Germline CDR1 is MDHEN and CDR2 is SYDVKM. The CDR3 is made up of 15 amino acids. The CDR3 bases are TGTGCCAGCAGTTTCTCGCAGGGATACCTCTATGGCTACACCTTC. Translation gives CASSFSQGYLYGYTF.

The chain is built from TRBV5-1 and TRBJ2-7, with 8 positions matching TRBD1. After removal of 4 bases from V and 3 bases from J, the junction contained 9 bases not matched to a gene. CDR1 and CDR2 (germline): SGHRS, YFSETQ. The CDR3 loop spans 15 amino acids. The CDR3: CASSVGTGQLYEQYV. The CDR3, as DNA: TGCGCCAGCAGCGTCGGGACAGGACAACTCTACGAGCAGTACGTC.

The CDR3: CSVKYVASGTDTQYF. The CDR3, as DNA: TGCAGCGTTAAGTATGTGGCTAGCGGCACAGATACGCAGTATTTT. J is TRBJ2-3 and V is TRBV29-1; a possible D gene is TRBD2 (6 bases). CDR3 length: 15 residues. Germline values: CDR1 SQVTM, CDR2 ANQGSEA. V was cut by 5 bases and J by 1 base, with 16 bases left in between.

The CDR3 loop is CASSLWGVNTGELFF. In DNA form, the CDR3 reads TGTGCCAGCAGCTTATGGGGGGTGAACACCGGGGAGCTGTTTTTT. This rearrangement joins TRBV7-8 to TRBJ2-2; D is perhaps TRBD2 (6 bases). CDR1 and CDR2 (germline): SGHVS, FQNEAQ. V lost 2 bases and J lost 1, with 8 bases in between. The CDR3 has 15 residues.